One and the same sample provided the 20 T cell receptor beta chains below, sequenced in a study of blood T cell repertoires in COVID-19. The protocol was immunoSEQ multiplex PCR, while the TCRdb copy is restricted to in-frame clones and leaves out a portion. Of about 270,000 clones listed, around nine tenths are singletons. Sequenced input: peripheral blood. The receptors shown here come from a man aged 45-65 years with acute or convalescent COVID-19.

The CDR3 here is CASSVAGAQETQYF. CDR3 in DNA: TGTGCCAGCAGTGTAGCGGGGGCGCAAGAGACCCAGTACTTC. The gene calls are TRBV2 and TRBJ2-5; 9 bases align to TRBD2. There are 14 residues in the CDR3. Unmatched junction bases numbered 2, after V lost 4 bases and J lost 2 bases. Germline lookup yields CDR1 SNHLY and CDR2 FYNNEI.

This clone appeared a single time. The gene calls are TRBV7-2 and TRBJ1-2; the D gene is possibly TRBD1 (5 bases). The length of the CDR3 is 14 residues. The germline CDR1 and CDR2 sequences are SGHTA and FQGNSA. V dropped 1 base and J dropped 2 bases, with 8 bases sitting between them. In DNA, the CDR3 is TGTGCCAGCAGCTTAGGTGGGGCGAACTATGGCTACACCTTC. Protein sequence: CASSLGGANYGYTF.

The chain carries TRBV30 and TRBJ2-3; TRBD2 agrees at 12 bases. J was trimmed by 5 bases and V by 8 bases; bases with no gene match: 8. The CDR3 is 14 amino acids. The germline CDR1 and CDR2 sequences are GTSNPN and SVGIG (reference sequence). The CDR3 DNA reads as TGTGCCGCCGCTCCGGGACTAGCGGGAGATACGCAGTATTTT. Translation: CAAAPGLAGDTQYF. Looking up the rest from reference TRBV30 and TRBJ2-3 gives the full variable domain: SQTIHQWPATLVQPVGSPLSLECTVEGTSNPNLYWYRQAAGRGLQLLFYSVGIGQISSEVPQNLSASRPQDRQFILSSKKLLLSDSGFYLCAAAPGLAGDTQYFGPGTRLTVL.

The chain has TRBV20-1 and TRBJ1-2; D perhaps matches TRBD1 (6 bases). V lost 3 bases and J lost 7, with 15 bases in between. In germline, CDR1 is DFQATT, CDR2 SNEGSKA (reference sequence). This CDR3 spans 13 amino acids. Here the CDR3 DNA reads TGCAGTGCTAGTACAATGGGGGCAGGTGGCTACACCTTC. This translates into CSASTMGAGGYTF.

The gene calls are TRBV7-9 and TRBJ1-1; the match to TRBD1 covers 7 bases. Per the germline V gene, CDR1 is SEHNR and CDR2 is FQNEAQ (reference sequence). There are 15 residues in the CDR3. The V gene end was trimmed by 6 bases and the J gene end by 2 bases; junction bases not matched to a gene: 9. CDR3 sequence: CASRPKDRLNTEAFF. CDR3 bases: TGTGCCAGCAGGCCAAAGGACAGGCTAAACACTGAAGCTTTCTTT.

The CDR3 coding sequence is TGTGCCAGCAGCCCCCGGGGGGGATCTAACTATGGCTACACCTTC. Protein: CASSPRGGSNYGYTF. This rearrangement joins TRBV7-2 to TRBJ1-2, with TRBD1 as a possible D gene (5 bases). There are 15 residues in the CDR3. From germline, CDR1 is SGHTA and CDR2 FQGNSA. V lost 5 bases and J 0 bases, leaving 13 bases between the germline ends.

This clone came up once. This chain's CDR3 is CASSDLGVNTEAFF. The CDR3 DNA sequence: TGTGCCAGCAGTGATCTGGGCGTGAACACTGAAGCTTTCTTT. The rearrangement joins TRBV6-1 to TRBJ1-1; D gene unclear. The CDR3 loop spans 14 amino acids. CDR1 and CDR2 from the germline V gene are MNHNS and SASEGT. With 3 bases removed from V and 0 bases from J, the gap between germline ends came to 8 bases.

The genes are TRBV2 and TRBJ1-5; the D gene is possibly TRBD1 (5 bases). Looked up from germline, CDR1 is SNHLY and CDR2 is FYNNEI. The germline V and J ends were trimmed by 6 bases and 6 bases, with 12 bases remaining between them. This CDR3 has 13 residues. The CDR3: CASSLGRGQPQHF. CDR3 sequence (DNA): TGTGCCAGCAGCCTGGGAAGGGGTCAGCCCCAGCATTTT.

This clone was recorded once. The chain employs TRBV6-5 and TRBJ1-1; 9 nucleotides agree with TRBD1. Trimming at V came to 2 bases and at J to 6 bases, leaving 10 bases not matched to a gene. This CDR3 contains 16 residues. From germline, CDR1 is MNHEY and CDR2 SVGAGI. The CDR3 region is CASSYAGRGQGSEAFF. The CDR3 DNA sequence: TGTGCCAGCAGTTACGCCGGTCGGGGACAGGGATCTGAAGCTTTCTTT.

The chain has TRBV27 and TRBJ1-6, with 8 bases that match TRBD1. The V and J ends lost 5 bases and 9 bases, in that order; junction bases with no gene match: 12. CDR3 length: 16 residues. Germline CDR1 is MNHEY and CDR2 is SMNVEV (reference sequence). The CDR3 here is CASSPPPGTGLSPLHF. CDR3 bases: TGTGCCAGCAGTCCACCGCCCGGGACAGGACTTTCACCCCTCCACTTT.

This chain links TRBV2 with TRBJ2-7, with D unresolved. This CDR3 has 13 amino acids. Trimming shortened V by 8 bases and J by 2 bases, and 13 bases separated the two germline ends. Germline loops: CDR1 SNHLY, CDR2 FYNNEI. The CDR3 DNA reads as TGTGCCAGCGGTAGAGACAAAGCCTACGAGCAGTACTTC. It codes for CASGRDKAYEQYF.

This chain connects TRBV24-1 to TRBJ2-3; possibly TRBD2 for D (5 bases). V was shortened by 3 bases and J by 6 bases, with 9 bases between the two germline ends. The CDR3 length is 13 residues. CDR1 and CDR2 from the germline V gene are KGHDR and SFDVKD. The CDR3 DNA is TGTGCCACCAGTGATCCAACGGGGGATACGCAGTATTTT. Translated, it gives CATSDPTGDTQYF.

This sequence joins TRBV5-4 and TRBJ2-1; no firm D call. Trimming stripped 0 bases from V and 1 base from J, with 8 bases between. The germline V gene has CDR1 SGHNT and CDR2 YYREEE (reference sequence). The CDR3 sequence is 15 residues long. The CDR3 region has the DNA TGTGCCAGCAGCTTGGGAGGTGGATCCTACAATGAGCAGTTCTTC. Translation gives CASSLGGGSYNEQFF. Looking up the rest from reference TRBV5-4 and TRBJ2-1 gives the full variable domain: ETGVTQSPTHLIKTRGQQVTLRCSSQSGHNTVSWYQQALGQGPQFIFQYYREEENGRGNFPPRFSGLQFPNYSSELNVNALELDDSALYLCASSLGGGSYNEQFFGPGTRLTVL.

The CDR3 here is CASSLDGGDNEQFF. For the CDR3, the DNA is TGTGCCAGCAGCTTGGATGGAGGGGACAATGAGCAGTTCTTC. This chain joins TRBV5-5 and TRBJ2-1; TRBD2 might be the D (6 bases). Trimming left V 0 bases short and J 5 bases short, with 9 bases between. This CDR3 comprises 14 residues. Looked up from germline, CDR1 is SGHKS and CDR2 is YYEKEE (reference sequence).

The rearrangement uses TRBV5-1 and TRBJ2-5; a weak D match, TRBD1 (6 bases). This CDR3 region has 14 residues. V shed 5 bases and J shed 5 bases, with 16 bases lying between them. Looked up from germline, CDR1 is SGHRS and CDR2 is YFSETQ. For the CDR3, the DNA is TGCGCCAGCAGTCCCCGGGACACTGGGGAGACCCAGTACTTC. Translated, it gives CASSPRDTGETQYF.

V and J are TRBV30 and TRBJ2-3, with 9 bases that match TRBD2. The CDR3 loop spans 16 amino acids. From germline, CDR1 is GTSNPN and CDR2 SVGIG (reference sequence). V lost 0 bases to trimming and J lost 5 bases; unmatched junction nucleotides: 9. The CDR3 spells CAWSVERGVFGDTQYF. CDR3 bases: TGTGCCTGGAGTGTAGAGCGGGGGGTCTTTGGAGATACGCAGTATTTT.

This clone was seen only once. The chain carries TRBV14 and TRBJ2-2; 7 positions agree with TRBD2. Looked up from germline, CDR1 is SGHDN and CDR2 is FVKESK. J was trimmed by 1 base and V by 1 base; bases with no gene match: 3. The CDR3 has 16 amino acids. DNA of the CDR3: TGTGCCAGCAGCCAAGTGGGAGGGGTGAACACCGGGGAGCTGTTTTTT. Translation gives CASSQVGGVNTGELFF.

The chain has TRBV4-1 and TRBJ2-3, with D possibly being TRBD1 (5 bases). Germline CDR1 MGHRA, CDR2 YSYEKL. The CDR3 loop spans 15 amino acids. The germline V and J ends were trimmed by 0 bases and 5 bases, with 12 bases remaining between them. This CDR3 reads CASSQEGTGQDTQYF. The DNA for the CDR3 is TGCGCCAGCAGCCAAGAAGGCACAGGTCAAGATACGCAGTATTTT.

This clone was recorded many times. This chain joins TRBV19 and TRBJ1-1; maybe TRBD1 (6 bases). The CDR3 runs to 13 residues. The germline gives CDR1 LNHDA, CDR2 SQIVND (reference sequence). Deletions cut 10 bases from V and 0 bases from J, with 12 bases between. Here the CDR3 DNA reads TGTGCCACCCTGGACAGTATGAACACTGAAGCTTTCTTT. Encoded protein: CATLDSMNTEAFF.

Remarks on this clone: The junction differs from germline at one of its ends, possibly a read error. This sequence joins TRBV2 and TRBJ2-3; TRBD2 matches at 12 bases. CDR1 and CDR2 from the germline V gene are SNHLY and FYNNEI. The CDR3 spans 13 residues. The CDR3 spells CASSSQTSGGPLF. The CDR3 DNA reads as TGTGCCAGCAGTTCTCAGACTAGCGGGGGCCCTCTTTTT. Full variable domain (rest looked up from reference TRBV2 and TRBJ2-3): EPEVTQTPSHQVTQMGQEVILRCVPISNHLYFYWYRQILGQKVEFLVSFYNNEISEKSEIFDDQFSVERPDGSNFTLKIRSTKLEDSAMYFCASSSQTSGGPLFGPGTRLTVL.